This T cell receptor beta chain was identified during a study of shared clonotypes between healthy human individuals. The method was immunoSEQ multiplex PCR; TCRdb's version includes in-frame clones alone and lacks a portion of them. The data hold over 2,000,000 clones, with 93% observed a single time. As defined, naive CD8 cells were CD45RO-negative and positively selected for CCR7, with terminally differentiated effector memory CD45RA+ cells excluded. V was pared by 5 bases and J by 7 bases, with 11 bases between. CDR1 WSHSY and CDR2 SAAADI come from the germline V gene. The CDR3 runs 12 residues. The source is a man between 18 and 29 years old in good health. Some clones in this sample may be carry-over from other donors' samples. This chain links TRBV10-2 with TRBJ1-1; D not certain. Input material: naive CD8+ T cells from PBMCs. CDR3 sequence: CASSLRPDEAFF. In DNA, the CDR3 is TGCGCCAGCAGTCTTAGACCTGATGAAGCTTTCTTT.